This T cell receptor (beta chain) was identified during a study of vaccination and CD4 T cells after COVID-19. Study as a whole: Convalescent patients had positive nasal swab PCR results for SARS-CoV-2. Disease was mild in nine and severe in one.

The Oncomine TCR Beta short-read assay was applied to DNA of cultured CD4+ T cells. Genomic DNA extraction was carried out from cultured CD4+ T cells. One entry per CDR3 protein, called by TCRdb with MiXCR from the PCR reads. The profile shows 10,000 to 15,000 distinct CDR3 sequences, about half of them singletons. Documented treatment: approximately 9-day PBMC culture with coronavirus spike peptide pools or control peptides (ViraFEST assay). ViraFEST grew antigen-specific T cells using peptide pools, then sequenced TCRs. As concerns this clonotype: Its antigen is not identified.

The V end lost 5 bases, the J end lost 7 bases, and 14 bases lay between the germline ends. This CDR3 region has 13 residues. Germline CDR1 is SEHNR and CDR2 is FQNEAQ (reference sequence). Sequences were obtained from CD4+ T cells from blood, cultured in vitro. The chain recombines TRBV7-9 with TRBJ1-2; tentative D call: TRBD1 (5 bases). This clonotype was obtained from a human donor who had recovered from COVID-19. For the CDR3, the DNA is TGTGCCAGCAGCCTAGAGGCAGGGTTTGGCTACACCTTC. Amino acids: CASSLEAGFGYTF.